This passage covers 13 T cell receptor beta chains from one sample sequenced in a study of shared clonotypes between healthy human individuals. TCRdb's table, derived via immunoSEQ multiplex PCR, lists solely in-frame clones and lacks some. The sample lists about 470,000 clones, around 79% occurring once. Sequencing used PBMCs. The receptors originated from a woman in her forties in good health. Some clones in this sample may be carry-over from other donors' samples.

The CDR3 protein is CASSLAQGTAAGGYTF. The CDR3 DNA reads TGTGCCAGCAGCTTAGCGCAGGGGACTGCTGCCGGAGGCTACACCTTC. The gene calls are TRBV7-9 and TRBJ1-2, with TRBD1 as a possible D gene (6 bases). Trimming left V 0 bases short and J 8 bases short, with 19 bases between. The germline V gene has CDR1 SEHNR and CDR2 FQNEAQ (reference sequence). This CDR3 has 16 amino acids. Looking up the rest from reference TRBV7-9 and TRBJ1-2 gives the full variable domain: DTGVSQNPRHKITKRGQNVTFRCDPISEHNRLYWYRQTLGQGPEFLTYFQNEAQLEKSRLLSDRFSAERPKGSFSTLEIQRTEQGDSAMYLCASSLAQGTAAGGYTFGSGTRLTVV.

This clone was counted a few times. The chain uses TRBV30 and TRBJ2-3; D gene unclear. Deletions cut 2 bases from V and 2 bases from J, with 14 bases between. Germline V gives CDR1 GTSNPN, CDR2 SVGIG (reference sequence). The length of the CDR3 is 15 residues. The CDR3 here is CAWSTPSGVTDTQYF. CDR3 DNA sequence: TGTGCCTGGAGTACCCCCTCGGGCGTCACAGATACGCAGTATTTT.

This clone was counted many times. Here the CDR3 DNA reads TGTGCCAGCAGAGAGACCGTGGGACAGCAAGAGACCCAGTACTTC. It encodes CASRETVGQQETQYF. This chain joins TRBV6-5 and TRBJ2-5; TRBD1 aligns across 7 bases. CDR3 length: 15 residues. Looked up from germline, CDR1 is MNHEY and CDR2 is SVGAGI. V lost 6 bases and J lost 2; bases outside the gene matches: 9.

J is TRBJ2-3 and V is TRBV19, with a weak D call TRBD2 (5 bases). The germline V and J ends were trimmed by 3 bases and 3 bases, with 16 bases remaining between them. Germline CDR1 is LNHDA and CDR2 is SQIVND (reference sequence). The CDR3 consists of 16 residues. CDR3 nucleotides: TGTGCCAGTAGTATTCTTGCCCAAACTAGGACAGATACGCAGTATTTT. Amino acids: CASSILAQTRTDTQYF.

This chain uses TRBV4-2 with TRBJ2-7; weak D call: TRBD2 (5 bases). The CDR3 has 14 amino acids. The germline V gene encodes CDR1 LGHNA and CDR2 YNFKEQ. The ends were cut back, 5 bases at V and 2 bases at J, with 13 bases in the middle. The CDR3 DNA is TGTGCCAGCAGCTTAGCAGGAGGCACCTACGAGCAGTACTTC. This codes for CASSLAGGTYEQYF.

J is TRBJ2-1 and V is TRBV5-1; tentative D call: TRBD2 (6 bases). The length of the CDR3 is 14 residues. Germline V gene sequence: CDR1 SGHRS, CDR2 YFSETQ. The V end was cut by 4 bases, the J end by 9 bases, with 17 bases between. CDR3 sequence reads: CASSPRYEEGEQFF. The CDR3 DNA is TGCGCCAGCAGCCCTCGTTATGAGGAGGGTGAGCAGTTCTTC. Full variable domain (remainder filled in from reference TRBV5-1 and TRBJ2-1): KAGVTQTPRYLIKTRGQQVTLSCSPISGHRSVSWYQQTPGQGLQFLFEYFSETQRNKGNFPGRFSGRQFSNSRSEMNVSTLELGDSALYLCASSPRYEEGEQFFGPGTRLTVL.

This rearrangement joins TRBV7-9 to TRBJ2-7; 10 nucleotides match TRBD2. The CDR3 loop spans 17 amino acids. Germline V CDR1 and CDR2: SEHNR, FQNEAQ (reference sequence). V shed 5 bases, J shed 5 bases, and the junction held 15 bases outside the gene matches. In DNA form, the CDR3 reads TGTGCCAGCAGCATAGAACTAGCGGGGAGTGGGAGGGACGAGCAGTACTTC. As protein: CASSIELAGSGRDEQYF.

With regard to this clone: Other DNA sequences of this sample code for an identical CDR3. The chain is built from TRBV6-5 and TRBJ1-2; TRBD1 agrees at 10 bases. The trim removed 7 bases at V and 4 bases at J, leaving 3 bases unmatched. The CDR3 spans 13 residues. CDR1 is MNHEY and CDR2 is SVGAGI in the germline V gene. Here the CDR3 DNA reads TGTGCCAGCACCAGGACAGGGGGCTATGGCTACACCTTC. Its protein product is CASTRTGGYGYTF.

This clone was detected only once. The chain carries TRBV6-5 and TRBJ2-7; no reliable D call. Deletions cut 5 bases from V and 3 bases from J, with 5 bases between. The CDR3 spans 11 residues. Germline values: CDR1 MNHEY, CDR2 SVGAGI. The CDR3 loop reads CASSTHYEQYF. In nucleotides, the CDR3 is TGTGCCAGCAGTACCCACTACGAGCAGTACTTC.

V is TRBV18 and J is TRBJ2-7; 8 positions match TRBD1. Germline V CDR1 and CDR2: KGHSH, LQKENI. The CDR3 contains 11 residues. V shed 8 bases and J 5 bases; nucleotides not matched to a gene: 2. The CDR3 region is CASAQGDEQYF. The CDR3 DNA reads TGTGCCAGCGCACAGGGGGACGAGCAGTACTTC.

The chain has TRBV27 and TRBJ1-2; no clear D. V was clipped by 3 bases and J by 8 bases, with 16 bases between them. CDR3 length: 14 residues. Germline lookup yields CDR1 MNHEY and CDR2 SMNVEV (reference sequence). CDR3 sequence (DNA): TGTGCCAGCAGTTTTCTCCCTCACCTCGGGGGCTACACCTTC. Residues: CASSFLPHLGGYTF.

The CDR3 region is CASSVELGVSGNTIYF. CDR3 nucleotide sequence: TGTGCCAGCAGCGTAGAATTAGGGGTCAGTGGAAACACCATATATTTT. The chain uses TRBV9 and TRBJ1-3; D might be TRBD1 (5 bases). V was pared by 0 bases and J by 3 bases, with 13 bases between. Looked up from germline, CDR1 is SGDLS and CDR2 is YYNGEE. The CDR3 loop spans 16 amino acids.

The rearrangement joins TRBV7-9 to TRBJ2-3; tentatively, D is TRBD2 (6 bases). In germline, CDR1 is SEHNR, CDR2 FQNEAQ (reference sequence). V lost 3 bases, J lost 2 bases, and 12 bases lay in between. The CDR3 consists of 15 residues. In DNA, the CDR3 is TGTGCCAGCAGCTTTGGGGGGATACCCACAGATACGCAGTATTTT. Translating gives CASSFGGIPTDTQYF.